This T cell receptor beta chain was identified during a study of cytomegalovirus exposure and HLA in healthy donors. General observations from the study: Rarity characterized most TCR sequences, yet some public TCRs appeared in many donors.

Sequenced by immunoSEQ multiplex PCR; TCRdb stores in-frame clones only, minus some. The sample includes some 54,000 clones, approximately 90% of them seen just once. V was shortened by 0 bases and J by 3 bases, with 10 bases between the two germline ends. Germline V lookup: CDR1 SGHRS, CDR2 YFSETQ. The CDR3 sequence is 14 residues long. With regard to this clone: The antigen remains unidentified.

The chain couples TRBV5-1 to TRBJ2-7; D uncertain. This clonotype was obtained from a man aged 18 to 29 in good health and CMV-seronegative. The source material was PBMCs. CDR3 sequence (DNA): TGCGCCAGCAGCTTGGCCCCAGGAAACTACGAGCAGTACTTC. It codes for CASSLAPGNYEQYF.